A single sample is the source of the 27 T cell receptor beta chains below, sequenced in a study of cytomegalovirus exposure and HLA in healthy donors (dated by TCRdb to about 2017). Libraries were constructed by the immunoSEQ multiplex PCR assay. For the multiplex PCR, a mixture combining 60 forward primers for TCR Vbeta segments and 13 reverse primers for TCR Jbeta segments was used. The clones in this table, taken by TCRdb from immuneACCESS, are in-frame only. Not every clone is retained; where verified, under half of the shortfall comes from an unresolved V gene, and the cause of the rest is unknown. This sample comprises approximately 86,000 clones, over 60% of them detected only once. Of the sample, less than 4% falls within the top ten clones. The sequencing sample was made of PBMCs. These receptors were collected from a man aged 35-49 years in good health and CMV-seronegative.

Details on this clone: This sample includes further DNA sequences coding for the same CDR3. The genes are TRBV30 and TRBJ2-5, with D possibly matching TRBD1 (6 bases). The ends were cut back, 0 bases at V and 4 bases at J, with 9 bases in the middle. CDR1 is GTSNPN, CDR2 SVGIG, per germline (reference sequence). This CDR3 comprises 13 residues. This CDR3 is CAWSVRGGETQYF. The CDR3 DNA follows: TGTGCCTGGAGTGTACGAGGGGGAGAGACCCAGTACTTC.

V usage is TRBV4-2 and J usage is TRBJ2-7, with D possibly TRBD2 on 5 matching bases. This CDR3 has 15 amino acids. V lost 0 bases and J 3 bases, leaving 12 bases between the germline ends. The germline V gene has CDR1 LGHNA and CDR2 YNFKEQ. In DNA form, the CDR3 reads TGTGCCAGCAGCCAAGAAACTAGTATTCTCTACGAGCAGTACTTC. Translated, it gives CASSQETSILYEQYF.

CDR3 sequence (DNA): TGTGCCAGCAGCGAACAGGGGGCGCTGGACGGGGAGCTGTTTTTT. Translation: CASSEQGALDGELFF. The J gene is TRBJ2-2, the V gene TRBV9; 9 nucleotides agree with TRBD1. The CDR3 runs to 15 residues. V was pared by 3 bases and J by 7 bases, with 7 bases of the junction left unmatched. CDR1 and CDR2 (germline): SGDLS, YYNGEE.

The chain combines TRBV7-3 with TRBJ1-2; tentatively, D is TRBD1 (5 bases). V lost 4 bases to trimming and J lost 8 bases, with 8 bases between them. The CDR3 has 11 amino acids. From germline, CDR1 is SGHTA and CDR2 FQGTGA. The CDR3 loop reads CASSSGEGYTF. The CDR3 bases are TGTGCCAGCAGCTCGGGGGAAGGCTACACCTTC.

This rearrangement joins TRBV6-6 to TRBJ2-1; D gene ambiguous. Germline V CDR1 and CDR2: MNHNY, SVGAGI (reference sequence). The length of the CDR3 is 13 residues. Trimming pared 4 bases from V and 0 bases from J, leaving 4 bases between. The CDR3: CASSFSSYNEQFF. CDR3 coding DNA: TGTGCCAGCAGTTTTAGCTCCTACAATGAGCAGTTCTTC.

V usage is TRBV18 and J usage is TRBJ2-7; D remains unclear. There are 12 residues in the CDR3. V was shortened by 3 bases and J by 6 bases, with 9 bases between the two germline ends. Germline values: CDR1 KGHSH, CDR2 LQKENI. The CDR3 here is CASSPDNPEQYF. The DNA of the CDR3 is TGTGCCAGCTCACCTGACAATCCCGAGCAGTACTTC.

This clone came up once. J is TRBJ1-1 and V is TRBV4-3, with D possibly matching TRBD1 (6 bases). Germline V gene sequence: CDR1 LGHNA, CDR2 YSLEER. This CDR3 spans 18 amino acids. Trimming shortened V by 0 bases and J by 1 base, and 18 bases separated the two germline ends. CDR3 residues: CASSQDRGGRYGNTEAFF. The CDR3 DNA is TGCGCCAGCAGCCAAGATCGTGGGGGCAGGTATGGGAACACTGAAGCTTTCTTT.

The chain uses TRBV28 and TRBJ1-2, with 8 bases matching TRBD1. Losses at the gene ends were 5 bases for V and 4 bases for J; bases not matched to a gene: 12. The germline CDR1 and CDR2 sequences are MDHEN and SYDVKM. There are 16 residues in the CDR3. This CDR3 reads CASSSAGQGGSYGYTF. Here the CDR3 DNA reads TGTGCCAGCAGTAGCGCCGGACAGGGTGGAAGCTATGGCTACACCTTC.

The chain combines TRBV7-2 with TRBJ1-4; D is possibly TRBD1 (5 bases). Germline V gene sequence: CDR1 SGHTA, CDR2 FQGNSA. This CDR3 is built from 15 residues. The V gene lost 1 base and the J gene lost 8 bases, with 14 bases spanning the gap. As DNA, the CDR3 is TGTGCCAGCAGCTTAGGTGGGGCGAGAGGAGAAAAACTGTTTTTT. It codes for CASSLGGARGEKLFF.

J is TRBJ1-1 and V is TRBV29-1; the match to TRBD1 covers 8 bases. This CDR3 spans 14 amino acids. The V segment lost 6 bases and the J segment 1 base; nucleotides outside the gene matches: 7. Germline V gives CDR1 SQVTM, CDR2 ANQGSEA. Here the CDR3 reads CSVDPGTGNTEAFF. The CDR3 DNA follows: TGCAGCGTGGACCCCGGGACAGGGAACACTGAAGCTTTCTTT.

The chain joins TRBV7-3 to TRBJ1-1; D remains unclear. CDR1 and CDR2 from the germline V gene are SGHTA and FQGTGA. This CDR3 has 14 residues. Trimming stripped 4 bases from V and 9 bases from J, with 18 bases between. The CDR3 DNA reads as TGTGCCAGCAGCTCCGCCGGCAGCGGTACAAAAGCTTTCTTT. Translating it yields CASSSAGSGTKAFF. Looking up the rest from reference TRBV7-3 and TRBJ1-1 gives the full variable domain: GAGVSQTPSNKVTEKGKYVELRCDPISGHTALYWYRQSLGQGPEFLIYFQGTGAADDSGLPNDRFFAVRPEGSVSTLKIQRTERGDSAVYLCASSSAGSGTKAFFGQGTRLTVV.

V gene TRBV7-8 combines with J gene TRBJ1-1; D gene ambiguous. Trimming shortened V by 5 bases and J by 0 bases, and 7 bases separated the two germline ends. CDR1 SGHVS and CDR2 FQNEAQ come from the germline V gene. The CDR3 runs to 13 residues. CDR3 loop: CASSHSMNTEAFF. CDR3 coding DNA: TGTGCCAGCAGCCACTCAATGAACACTGAAGCTTTCTTT.

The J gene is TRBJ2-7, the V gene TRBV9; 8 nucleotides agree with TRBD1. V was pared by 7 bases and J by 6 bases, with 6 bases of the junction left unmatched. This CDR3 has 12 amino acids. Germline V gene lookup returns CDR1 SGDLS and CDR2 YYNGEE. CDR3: CASGRGLGEQYF. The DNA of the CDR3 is TGTGCCAGCGGCAGGGGGCTGGGCGAGCAGTACTTC.

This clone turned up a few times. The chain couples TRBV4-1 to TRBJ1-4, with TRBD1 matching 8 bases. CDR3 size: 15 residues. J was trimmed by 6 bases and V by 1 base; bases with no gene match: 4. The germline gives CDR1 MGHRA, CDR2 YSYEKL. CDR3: CASSQADRGYEKLFF. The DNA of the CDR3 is TGCGCCAGCAGCCAAGCTGACAGGGGTTATGAAAAACTGTTTTTT.

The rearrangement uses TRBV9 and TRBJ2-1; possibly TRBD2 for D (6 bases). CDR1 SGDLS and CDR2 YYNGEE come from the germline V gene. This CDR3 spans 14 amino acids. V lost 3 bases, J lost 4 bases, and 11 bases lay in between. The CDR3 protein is CASSAGTSYNEQFF. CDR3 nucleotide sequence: TGTGCCAGCAGCGCAGGGACTTCATACAATGAGCAGTTCTTC.

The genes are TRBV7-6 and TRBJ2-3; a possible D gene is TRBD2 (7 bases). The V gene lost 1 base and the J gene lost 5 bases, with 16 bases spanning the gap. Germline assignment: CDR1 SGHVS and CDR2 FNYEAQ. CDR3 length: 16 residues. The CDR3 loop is CASSLGGAGAGDTQYF. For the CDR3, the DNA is TGTGCCAGCAGCTTAGGAGGGGCGGGGGCGGGAGATACGCAGTATTTT. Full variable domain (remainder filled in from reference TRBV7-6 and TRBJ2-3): GAGVSQSPRYKVTKRGQDVALRCDPISGHVSLYWYRQALGQGPEFLTYFNYEAQQDKSGLPNDRFSAERPEGSISTLTIQRTEQRDSAMYRCASSLGGAGAGDTQYFGPGTRLTVL.

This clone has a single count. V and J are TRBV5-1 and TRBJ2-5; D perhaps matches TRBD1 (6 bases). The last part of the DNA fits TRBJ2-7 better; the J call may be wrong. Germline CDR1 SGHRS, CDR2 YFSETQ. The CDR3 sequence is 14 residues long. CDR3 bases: TGCGCCAGCAGCTTGGATACAGGGACCTACGAGCAGTACTTC. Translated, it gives CASSLDTGTYEQYF.

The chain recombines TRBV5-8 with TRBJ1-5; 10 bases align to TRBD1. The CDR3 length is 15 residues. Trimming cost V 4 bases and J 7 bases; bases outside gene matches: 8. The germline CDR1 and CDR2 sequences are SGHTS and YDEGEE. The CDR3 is CASSPTGGKAQPQHF. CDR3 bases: TGTGCCAGCAGCCCGACAGGGGGCAAAGCACAGCCCCAGCATTTT. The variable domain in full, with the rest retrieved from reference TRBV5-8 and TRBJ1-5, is EAGVTQSPTHLIKTRGQQATLRCSPISGHTSVYWYQQALGLGLQFLLWYDEGEERNRGNFPPRFSGRQFPNYSSELNVNALELEDSALYLCASSPTGGKAQPQHFGDGTRLSIL.

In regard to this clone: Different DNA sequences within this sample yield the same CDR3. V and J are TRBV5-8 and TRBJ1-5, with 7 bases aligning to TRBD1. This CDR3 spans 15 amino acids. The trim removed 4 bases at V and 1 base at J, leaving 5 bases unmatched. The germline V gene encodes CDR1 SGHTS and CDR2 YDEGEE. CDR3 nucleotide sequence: TGTGCCAGCAGCCCCACAGGGGTAAGCAATCAGCCCCAGCATTTT. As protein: CASSPTGVSNQPQHF.

This chain's CDR3 is CASSSSGTFNTDTQYF. In nucleotides, the CDR3 is TGTGCCAGCAGCTCCTCCGGGACATTTAACACAGATACGCAGTATTTT. The genes are TRBV5-4 and TRBJ2-3; tentatively, D is TRBD1 (6 bases). CDR1 and CDR2 (germline): SGHNT, YYREEE (reference sequence). The V gene lost 3 bases and the J gene lost 2 bases, with 16 bases spanning the gap. The CDR3 contains 16 residues.

The chain's CDR3 is CASTLRYSGYEQYF. DNA for the CDR3: TGTGCCAGCACCTTACGATATAGCGGGTACGAGCAGTACTTC. The V and J genes are TRBV27 and TRBJ2-7; 7 bases map to TRBD2. Germline CDR1 is MNHEY and CDR2 is SMNVEV (reference sequence). V gave up 7 bases and J gave up 4 bases; unmatched junction bases: 10. CDR3 length: 14 residues.

In DNA, the CDR3 is TGTGCCACTGTAGCCCCCGGGACAGGGGATTGTAGCAATCAGCCCCAGCATTTT. Protein sequence: CATVAPGTGDCSNQPQHF. This chain uses TRBV5-3 with TRBJ1-5; 10 bases agree with TRBD1. Being an ORF, TRBV5-3 has a function that is uncertain. Trimming took 9 bases from V and 0 from J; bases not matched to a gene: 15. This CDR3 is 18 amino acids long.

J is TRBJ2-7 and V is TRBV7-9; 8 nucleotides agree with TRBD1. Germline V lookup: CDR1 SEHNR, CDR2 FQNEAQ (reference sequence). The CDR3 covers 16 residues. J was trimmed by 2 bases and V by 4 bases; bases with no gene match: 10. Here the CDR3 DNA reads TGTGCCAGCAGCTCCAAAGCCCAGACAGGGGCCTACGAGCAGTACTTC. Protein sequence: CASSSKAQTGAYEQYF.

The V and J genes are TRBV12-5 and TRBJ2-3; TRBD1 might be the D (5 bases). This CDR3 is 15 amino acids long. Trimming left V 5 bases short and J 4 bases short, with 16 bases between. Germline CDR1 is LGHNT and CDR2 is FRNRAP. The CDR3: CASGPGQGRADTQYF. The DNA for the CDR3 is TGTGCTAGTGGTCCAGGCCAGGGTCGGGCAGATACGCAGTATTTT.

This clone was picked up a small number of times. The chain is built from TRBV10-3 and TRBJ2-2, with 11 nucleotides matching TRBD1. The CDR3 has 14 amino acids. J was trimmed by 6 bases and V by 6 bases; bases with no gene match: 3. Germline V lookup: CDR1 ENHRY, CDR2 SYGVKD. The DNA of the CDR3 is TGTGCCATCAGAGGACAGGGGGCTGCCGGGGAGCTGTTTTTT. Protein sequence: CAIRGQGAAGELFF.

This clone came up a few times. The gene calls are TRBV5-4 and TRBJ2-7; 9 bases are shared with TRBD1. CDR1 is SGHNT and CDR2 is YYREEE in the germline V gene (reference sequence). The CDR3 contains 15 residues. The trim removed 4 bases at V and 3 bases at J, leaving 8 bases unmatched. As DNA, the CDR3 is TGTGCCAGCAGCCCGGCCGGGACAGGGAACTACGAGCAGTACTTC. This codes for CASSPAGTGNYEQYF. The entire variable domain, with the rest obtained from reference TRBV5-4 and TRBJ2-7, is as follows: ETGVTQSPTHLIKTRGQQVTLRCSSQSGHNTVSWYQQALGQGPQFIFQYYREEENGRGNFPPRFSGLQFPNYSSELNVNALELDDSALYLCASSPAGTGNYEQYFGPGTRLTVT.

This chain's CDR3 is CASSLLLQGPNSPLHF. DNA of the CDR3: TGTGCCAGCAGTTTATTACTACAGGGACCAAATTCACCCCTCCACTTT. The V and J genes are TRBV28 and TRBJ1-6; tentative D call: TRBD1 (6 bases). The CDR3 extends over 16 amino acids. In germline, CDR1 is MDHEN, CDR2 SYDVKM. V gave up 1 base and J gave up 7 bases, with 14 bases separating them.